These T cell receptor beta chains were read from a single sample in a study of TIL therapy for anti-PD-1-resistant metastatic lung cancer. Assay: immunoSEQ multiplex PCR; the TCRdb copy retains only in-frame clones and omits some. The repertoire includes 15,000 to 20,000 clones, roughly four fifths of them detected once, and approximately 2% sits in the top ten. This material consisted of blood, taken at baseline. The receptors stem from a person aged 25-85 years with non-small cell lung cancer. The CDR3 runs from the conserved cysteine through the conserved F or W. D genes are given only for firm matches. Expanded clones get a size class; other rows say once, few or many, or leave the size out.

j_call: TRBJ1-2
clone_size: -
v_call: TRBV7-6
d_call: -
cdr3_aa: CASSLGQNYGYTF
cdr3_nt: TGTGCCAGCAGCTTAGGACAGAACTATGGCTACACCTTC

j_call: TRBJ2-2
clone_size: -
v_call: TRBV5-1
d_call: TRBD1
cdr3_aa: CASSDRGTGELFF
cdr3_nt: TGCGCCAGCAGCGACAGGGGGACCGGGGAGCTGTTTTTT

j_call: TRBJ1-3
clone_size: -
v_call: TRBV6-6
d_call: -
cdr3_aa: CASSYLRASGNTIYF
cdr3_nt: TGTGCCAGCAGTTACCTTCGGGCCTCTGGAAACACCATATATTTT

j_call: TRBJ2-3
clone_size: -
v_call: TRBV6-1
d_call: -
cdr3_aa: CASSEPGLIYNTDTQYF
cdr3_nt: TGTGCCAGCAGTGAACCCGGACTGATTTACAACACAGATACGCAGTATTTT

j_call: TRBJ2-6
clone_size: -
v_call: TRBV29-1
d_call: -
cdr3_aa: CSVETSGANVLTF
cdr3_nt: TGCAGCGTAGAGACCTCTGGGGCCAACGTCCTGACTTTC

j_call: TRBJ1-2
clone_size: -
v_call: TRBV6-5
d_call: -
cdr3_aa: CASRPDLWSEWHYTF
cdr3_nt: TGTGCCAGCCGCCCTGACCTCTGGTCAGAGTGGCACTACACCTTC

j_call: TRBJ2-3
clone_size: -
v_call: TRBV7-6
d_call: -
cdr3_aa: CASSLVPISFSTDTQYF
cdr3_nt: TGTGCCAGCAGCTTAGTCCCGATATCCTTTTCCACAGATACGCAGTATTTT

j_call: TRBJ2-3
clone_size: -
v_call: TRBV5-1
d_call: TRBD2
cdr3_aa: CASSLTASGGRDTQYF
cdr3_nt: TGCGCCAGCAGCTTGACGGCTAGCGGGGGGAGAGATACGCAGTATTTT

j_call: TRBJ2-1
clone_size: -
v_call: TRBV28
d_call: TRBD2
cdr3_aa: CASSLSRGGKNEQFF
cdr3_nt: TGTGCCAGCAGTTTATCGCGGGGGGGGAAGAATGAGCAGTTCTTC

j_call: TRBJ2-3
clone_size: -
v_call: TRBV7-9
d_call: TRBD1
cdr3_aa: CASRTPRQGGTDTQYF
cdr3_nt: TGTGCCAGCAGGACCCCGCGGCAGGGGGGCACAGATACGCAGTATTTT

j_call: TRBJ1-3
clone_size: -
v_call: TRBV19
d_call: TRBD1
cdr3_aa: CASSSPGQSIFRSGNTIYF
cdr3_nt: TGTGCCAGTAGTAGTCCGGGACAGTCAATATTCCGCTCTGGAAACACCATATATTTT

j_call: TRBJ2-6
clone_size: -
v_call: TRBV5-8
d_call: -
cdr3_aa: CASSLYGGAGANVLTF
cdr3_nt: TGTGCCAGCAGCTTGTACGGGGGCGCTGGGGCCAACGTCCTGACTTTC

j_call: TRBJ2-3
clone_size: -
v_call: TRBV2
d_call: -
cdr3_aa: CASSPQPPTQYF
cdr3_nt: TGTGCCAGCAGTCCACAGCCTCCTACGCAGTATTTT

j_call: TRBJ2-7
clone_size: -
v_call: TRBV5-1
d_call: -
cdr3_aa: CASSLEQGGFEQYF
cdr3_nt: TGCGCCAGCAGCTTGGAACAGGGTGGGTTCGAGCAGTACTTC

j_call: TRBJ2-1
clone_size: -
v_call: TRBV2
d_call: -
cdr3_aa: CASRIAGAYNEQFF
cdr3_nt: TGTGCCAGCAGGATCGCGGGTGCCTACAATGAGCAGTTCTTC

j_call: TRBJ2-3
clone_size: -
v_call: TRBV9
d_call: TRBD2
cdr3_aa: CASSVGLAGITDTQYF
cdr3_nt: TGTGCCAGCAGCGTAGGTCTAGCGGGGATCACAGATACGCAGTATTTT

j_call: TRBJ1-5
clone_size: -
v_call: TRBV27
d_call: -
cdr3_aa: CASSSMGPYSNQPQHF
cdr3_nt: TGTGCCAGCAGTTCGATGGGACCTTATAGCAATCAGCCCCAGCATTTT

j_call: TRBJ2-3
clone_size: -
v_call: TRBV7-3
d_call: TRBD2
cdr3_aa: CASSWGLAGEDTQYF
cdr3_nt: TGTGCCAGCAGCTGGGGGCTAGCGGGGGAAGATACGCAGTATTTT

j_call: TRBJ2-5
clone_size: -
v_call: TRBV5-1
d_call: TRBD2
cdr3_aa: CASSLGGGQETQYF
cdr3_nt: TGCGCCAGCAGCTTGGGCGGGGGGCAAGAGACCCAGTACTTC

j_call: TRBJ1-5
clone_size: -
v_call: TRBV2
d_call: -
cdr3_aa: CASSELRPGRYSNQPQHF
cdr3_nt: TGTGCCAGCAGTGAGCTTCGACCCGGCCGCTATAGCAATCAGCCCCAGCATTTT

j_call: TRBJ2-5
clone_size: -
v_call: TRBV27
d_call: TRBD2
cdr3_aa: CASSGHVLAGGDETQYF
cdr3_nt: TGTGCCAGCAGTGGCCACGTGCTAGCGGGAGGGGACGAGACCCAGTACTTC

j_call: TRBJ2-3
clone_size: -
v_call: TRBV5-4
d_call: TRBD2
cdr3_aa: CASSLGLAGNTDTQYF
cdr3_nt: TGTGCCAGCAGCTTGGGACTAGCGGGGAACACAGATACGCAGTATTTT

j_call: TRBJ1-4
clone_size: -
v_call: TRBV28
d_call: -
cdr3_aa: CASTGGNEKLFF
cdr3_nt: TGTGCCAGCACGGGGGGTAATGAAAAACTGTTTTTT

j_call: TRBJ2-7
clone_size: -
v_call: TRBV11-2
d_call: -
cdr3_aa: CASSLASVFYEQYF
cdr3_nt: TGTGCCAGCAGCTTAGCTTCGGTTTTCTACGAGCAGTACTTC

j_call: TRBJ1-2
clone_size: -
v_call: TRBV9
d_call: -
cdr3_aa: CASSPRGTYGYTF
cdr3_nt: TGTGCCAGCAGCCCAAGGGGGACGTATGGCTACACCTTC

j_call: TRBJ2-3
clone_size: once
v_call: TRBV5-1
d_call: TRBD2
cdr3_aa: CASSLELAGDLADTQYF
cdr3_nt: TGCGCCAGCAGCTTGGAGCTAGCGGGGGATCTGGCAGATACGCAGTATTTT

j_call: TRBJ1-1
clone_size: -
v_call: TRBV6-5
d_call: -
cdr3_aa: CASSYSPYTEAFF
cdr3_nt: TGTGCCAGCAGTTACTCCCCTTACACTGAAGCTTTCTTT